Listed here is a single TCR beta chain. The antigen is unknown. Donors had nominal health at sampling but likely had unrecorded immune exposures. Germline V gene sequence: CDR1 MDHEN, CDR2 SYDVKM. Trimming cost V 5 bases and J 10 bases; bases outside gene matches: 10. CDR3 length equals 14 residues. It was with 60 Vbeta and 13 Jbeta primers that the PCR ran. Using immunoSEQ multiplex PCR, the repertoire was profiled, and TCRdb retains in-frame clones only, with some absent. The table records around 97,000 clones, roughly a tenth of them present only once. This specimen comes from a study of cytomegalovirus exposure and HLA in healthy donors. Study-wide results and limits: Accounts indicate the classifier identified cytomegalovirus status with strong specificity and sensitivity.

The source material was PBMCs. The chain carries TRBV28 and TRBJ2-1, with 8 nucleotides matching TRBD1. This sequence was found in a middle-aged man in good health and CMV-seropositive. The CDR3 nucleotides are TGTGCCAGCAGTATCGCCCAGGGGGCCAGGGAGCAGTTCTTC. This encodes CASSIAQGAREQFF.